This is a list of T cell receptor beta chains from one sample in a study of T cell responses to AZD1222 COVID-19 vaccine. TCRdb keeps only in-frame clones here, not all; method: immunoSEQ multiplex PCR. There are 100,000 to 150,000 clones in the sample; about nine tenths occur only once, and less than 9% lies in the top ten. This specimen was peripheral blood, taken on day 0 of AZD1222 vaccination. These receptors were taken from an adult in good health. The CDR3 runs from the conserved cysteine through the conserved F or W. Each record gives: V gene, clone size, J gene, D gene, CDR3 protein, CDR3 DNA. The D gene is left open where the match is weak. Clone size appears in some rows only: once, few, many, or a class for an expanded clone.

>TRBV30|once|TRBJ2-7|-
CAWSSAYEQYF
TGTGCCTGGAGTTCGGCCTACGAGCAGTACTTC
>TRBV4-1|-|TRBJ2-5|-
CASSQSGTNGAETQYF
TGCGCCAGCAGCCAATCCGGGACGAACGGCGCGGAGACCCAGTACTTC
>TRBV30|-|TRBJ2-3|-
CACSPGFLTDTQYF
TGTGCCTGCTCCCCCGGGTTTCTCACAGATACGCAGTATTTT
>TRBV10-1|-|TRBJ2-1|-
CASSVEGNEQFF
TGCGCCAGCAGTGTGGAGGGTAATGAGCAGTTCTTC
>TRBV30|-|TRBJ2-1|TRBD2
CAWGTSGAVGQFF
TGTGCCTGGGGGACTAGCGGGGCCGTTGGGCAGTTCTTC
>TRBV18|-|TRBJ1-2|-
CASSPQGIAGYTF
TGTGCCAGCTCACCACAGGGGATTGCTGGCTACACCTTC
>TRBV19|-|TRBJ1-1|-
CASSQELGTEAFF
TGTGCCAGTAGTCAGGAGTTAGGGACTGAAGCTTTCTTT
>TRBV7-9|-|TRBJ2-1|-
CASSRDTKQFF
TGTGCCAGCAGCCGAGACACAAAGCAGTTCTTC
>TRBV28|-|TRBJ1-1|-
CASSPNSGQMNTEAFF
TGTGCCAGCAGTCCCAACTCCGGACAGATGAACACTGAAGCTTTCTTT
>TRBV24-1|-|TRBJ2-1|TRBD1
CATSDPRQGPYNEQFF
TGTGCCACCAGTGATCCCCGACAGGGACCCTACAATGAGCAGTTCTTC
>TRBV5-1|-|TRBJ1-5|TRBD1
CASSWDSPNQPQHF
TGCGCCAGCAGTTGGGACAGCCCCAATCAGCCCCAGCATTTT
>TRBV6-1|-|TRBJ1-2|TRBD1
CASSELLSGTAGRYGYTF
TGTGCCAGCAGTGAGCTACTATCCGGGACAGCGGGTCGATATGGCTACACCTTC
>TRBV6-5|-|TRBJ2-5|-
CASKGPAAFQETQYF
TGTGCCAGCAAGGGGCCAGCGGCGTTCCAAGAGACCCAGTACTTC
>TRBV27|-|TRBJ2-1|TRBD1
CASSLGTGFNEQFF
TGTGCCAGCAGTTTGGGGACAGGGTTCAATGAGCAGTTCTTC
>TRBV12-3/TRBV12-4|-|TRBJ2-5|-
CASSPSTLETQYF
TGTGCCAGCAGTCCGTCCACTCTGGAGACCCAGTACTTC
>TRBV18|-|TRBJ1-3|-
CASSPLGDTYGNTIYF
TGTGCCAGCTCACCACTTGGGGACACTTATGGAAACACCATATATTTT
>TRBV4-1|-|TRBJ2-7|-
CASSQRWQGRNEQYF
TGCGCCAGCAGTCAGAGATGGCAGGGAAGAAACGAGCAGTACTTC
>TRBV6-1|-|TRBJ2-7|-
CASSFSTPMQYF
TGTGCCAGCAGTTTCTCAACCCCGATGCAGTACTTC
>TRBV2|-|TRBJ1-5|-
CASSQTGLSNQPQHF
TGTGCCAGCAGCCAGACAGGTCTTAGCAATCAGCCCCAGCATTTT
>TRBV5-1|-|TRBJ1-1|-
CASSFWGDTEAFF
TGCGCCAGCAGCTTTTGGGGGGACACTGAAGCTTTCTTT
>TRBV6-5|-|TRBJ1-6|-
CASSYSSRHNSPLHF
TGTGCCAGCAGTTACAGCAGCAGGCATAATTCACCCCTCCACTTT
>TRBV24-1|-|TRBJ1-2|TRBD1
CATSDHGPGTGTGRKIYGYTF
TGTGCCACCAGTGACCATGGTCCCGGGACAGGAACCGGGCGAAAGATCTATGGCTACACCTTC
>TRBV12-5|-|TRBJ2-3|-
CASGLWGGSTDTQYF
TGTGCTAGTGGTTTGTGGGGCGGGAGCACAGATACGCAGTATTTT
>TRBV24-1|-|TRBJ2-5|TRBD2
CATSESGTKETQYF
TGTGCCACCAGTGAATCCGGGACTAAGGAGACCCAGTACTTC
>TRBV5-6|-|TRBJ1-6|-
CASSFNYRFSYNSPLHF
TGTGCCAGCAGCTTTAATTACAGGTTCTCCTATAATTCACCCCTCCACTTT
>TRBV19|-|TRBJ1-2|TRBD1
CASSTPGTGYGYTF
TGTGCCAGTAGTACGCCCGGGACAGGCTATGGCTACACCTTC
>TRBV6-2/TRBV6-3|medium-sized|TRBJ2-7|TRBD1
CASSWSKMGQGDEQYF
TGTGCCAGCAGTTGGTCTAAAATGGGACAGGGGGACGAGCAGTACTTC
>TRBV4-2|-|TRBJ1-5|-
CASSRDNSNQPQHF
TGTGCCAGCAGCCGGGACAATAGCAATCAGCCCCAGCATTTT
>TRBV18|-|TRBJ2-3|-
CASSPVPQGGPSTDTQYF
TGTGCCAGCTCACCAGTGCCCCAGGGGGGGCCGAGCACAGATACGCAGTATTTT
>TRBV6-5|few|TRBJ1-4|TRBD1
CASSPAGTENEKLFF
TGTGCCAGCAGTCCGGCGGGGACAGAAAATGAAAAACTGTTTTTT
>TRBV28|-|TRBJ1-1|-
CASSSGARNTEAFF
TGTGCCAGCAGTTCCGGGGCGAGGAACACTGAAGCTTTCTTT
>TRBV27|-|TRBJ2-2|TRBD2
CASSLSFGLAMAGELFF
TGTGCCAGCAGTTTGAGTTTCGGACTAGCGATGGCCGGGGAGCTGTTTTTT
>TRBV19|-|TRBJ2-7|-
CASQDRTGPYEQYF
TGTGCCAGCCAAGACAGGACCGGACCCTACGAGCAGTACTTC
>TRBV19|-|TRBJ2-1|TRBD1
CASSGQGGLNEQFF
TGTGCCAGTAGTGGACAGGGCGGCCTCAATGAGCAGTTCTTC
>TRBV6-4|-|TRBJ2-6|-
CASSAFSAGANVLTF
TGTGCCAGCAGTGCGTTCTCGGCTGGGGCCAACGTCCTGACTTTC
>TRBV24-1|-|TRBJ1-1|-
CATSDPGTGKGAFF
TGTGCCACCAGTGACCCCGGGACCGGCAAGGGAGCTTTCTTT
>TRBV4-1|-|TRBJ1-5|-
CASSQVRSRAGNQPQHF
TGCGCCAGCAGCCAAGTCCGGAGCCGAGCTGGCAATCAGCCCCAGCATTTT
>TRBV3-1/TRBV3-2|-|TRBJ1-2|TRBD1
CASSRGTGIYYGYTF
TGTGCCAGCAGCCGGGGGACAGGGATCTACTATGGCTACACCTTC
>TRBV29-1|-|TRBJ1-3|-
CSAESGERGPSGNTIYF
TGCAGCGCAGAATCCGGGGAAAGAGGGCCGTCCGGAAACACCATATATTTT
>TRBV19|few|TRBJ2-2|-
CASSIGQVWTGELFF
TGTGCCAGTAGCATTGGCCAGGTATGGACCGGGGAGCTGTTTTTT
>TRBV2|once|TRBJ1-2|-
CASSEGHNYGYTF
TGTGCCAGCAGTGAGGGGCACAATTATGGCTACACCTTC
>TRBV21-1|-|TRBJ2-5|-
CASSKSGRETQYF
TGTGCCAGCAGCAAATCTGGGCGAGAGACCCAGTACTTC
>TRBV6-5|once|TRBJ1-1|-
CASSYGQGRGTEAFF
TGTGCCAGCAGTTACGGGCAGGGAAGAGGCACTGAAGCTTTCTTT
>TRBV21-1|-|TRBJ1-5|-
CASSNGTPYSNQPQHF
TGTGCCAGCAGCAACGGGACACCTTATAGCAATCAGCCCCAGCATTTT
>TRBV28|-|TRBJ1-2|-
CASSREPGGGEDYGYTF
TGTGCCAGCAGTCGTGAGCCCGGGGGGGGCGAGGACTATGGCTACACCTTC
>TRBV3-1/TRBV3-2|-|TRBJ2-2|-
CASRGLTNTGELFF
TGTGCCAGCCGGGGTCTGACGAACACCGGGGAGCTGTTTTTT
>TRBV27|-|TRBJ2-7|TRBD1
CASQRQGSQYEQYF
TGTGCCAGCCAGAGACAGGGGAGTCAATACGAGCAGTACTTC
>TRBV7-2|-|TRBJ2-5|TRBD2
CASSSTGLAGYQETQYF
TGTGCCAGCAGCTCGACAGGACTAGCGGGGTACCAAGAGACCCAGTACTTC